A selection of T cell receptor beta chains follows, all from one sample in a study of blood T cell repertoires in COVID-19. Data came from immunoSEQ multiplex PCR; TCRdb stores just in-frame clones and leaves some out. The sample lists about 120,000 clones, about 86% occurring once. The specimen was peripheral blood. The receptors here all came from a man between 65 and 80 years old who had recovered from COVID-19. Both conserved end residues are part of each CDR3. A D gene is named only where the DNA matches it firmly. For some rows the clone size is stated as once, few or many, or as a class when expanded; others skip it.

TRBJ1-3 TRBV10-3 - 14 - TGTGCCATCAGGCCGACAGGCTCTGGAAACACCATATATTTT CAIRPTGSGNTIYF
TRBJ1-2 TRBV27 TRBD1 13 - TGTGCCAGCAAACGGGACAGGGAGAATGGCTACACCTTC CASKRDRENGYTF
TRBJ1-1 TRBV5-1 - 15 - TGCGCCAGCAGCTTGGATCCAGGGTTCAACACTGAAGCTTTCTTT CASSLDPGFNTEAFF
TRBJ2-7 TRBV7-2 TRBD2 16 - TGTGCCAGCAGCTTAGCATTCGCTAGCGGGAAGAGCGAGCAGTACTTC CASSLAFASGKSEQYF
TRBJ2-5 TRBV28 TRBD2 15 - TGTGCCAGCAGTCCGCGGACTAGCGGGGGAGAGACCCAGTACTTC CASSPRTSGGETQYF
TRBJ1-1 TRBV6-1 - 14 - TGTGCCAGCAGTGGCACCGGGGGGCGCCAGGGAGCTTTCTTT CASSGTGGRQGAFF
TRBJ2-5 TRBV4-1 - 15 - TGCGCCAGCACGAAAAGGAGAGGGAACCAAGAGACCCAGTACTTC CASTKRRGNQETQYF
TRBJ2-1 TRBV4-1 TRBD2 15 - TGCGCCAGCAGCCAAGAACTAGCGGGTTACAATGAGCAGTTCTTC CASSQELAGYNEQFF
TRBJ1-5 TRBV6-5 - 14 - TGTGCCAGCACACAGAGGCGGGGCAATCAGCCCCAGCATTTT CASTQRRGNQPQHF
TRBJ2-4 TRBV4-2 TRBD2 21 - TGTGCCAGCAGCCCCGAAGGATTAGCGGGGGGCGGCCTCGTAGCCAAAAACATTCAGTACTTC CASSPEGLAGGGLVAKNIQYF
TRBJ1-2 TRBV5-4 TRBD1 15 - TGTGCCAGCAGGGAAGGACAGGGCGGTAGCTATGGCTACACCTTC CASREGQGGSYGYTF
TRBJ2-1 TRBV28 - 16 - TGTGCCAGCACCACCTCGGCAGCGGTAATTTACAATGAGCAGTTCTTC CASTTSAAVIYNEQFF
TRBJ2-3 TRBV9 TRBD2 16 - TGTGCCAGCAGCGTGCCCGGGGGGGCCCTCACAGATACGCAGTATTTT CASSVPGGALTDTQYF
TRBJ2-2 TRBV7-7 TRBD1 15 - TGTGCCAGCAGCCGGGACAGGGCAGGCACCGGGGAGCTGTTTTTT CASSRDRAGTGELFF
TRBJ1-1 TRBV7-8 - 14 few TGTGCCAGCAGCTTCCAGACTTTGAACACTGAAGCTTTCTTT CASSFQTLNTEAFF
TRBJ2-7 TRBV5-4 TRBD1 14 - TGTGCCAGCAGCCTAGGGACAGACGGCTACGAGCAGTACTTC CASSLGTDGYEQYF
TRBJ1-5 TRBV19 - 17 many TGTGCCAGTAGTTCCCGGGACACACCATATAGCAATCAGCCCCAGCATTTT CASSSRDTPYSNQPQHF
TRBJ2-1 TRBV14 TRBD2 15 - TGTGCCAGCAGCTTCGGACTAGCGGAATACAATGAGCAGTTCTTC CASSFGLAEYNEQFF
TRBJ2-5 TRBV7-2 TRBD1 17 - TGTGCCAGCAGCTTTGGAGGCAGGGGGAGCCCCCAAGAGACCCAGTACTTC CASSFGGRGSPQETQYF
TRBJ1-5 TRBV9 TRBD1 19 - TGTGCCAGCAGCGTAGGCCCAGGGGGCGCGGATTGGAGCAATCAGCCCCAGCATTTT CASSVGPGGADWSNQPQHF